This entry features one T cell receptor beta chain sequence. Using immunoSEQ multiplex PCR, the repertoire was profiled, and TCRdb retains in-frame clones only, with some absent. The sample yields more than 12,000 clones, roughly three quarters seen once. This entry comes from a study of T cell repertoires in ileal Crohn's disease. This CDR3 spans 12 amino acids. V shed 5 bases and J shed 3 bases, with 11 bases lying between them. CDR1 SQVTM and CDR2 ANQGSEA come from the germline V gene. The source is an adult with Crohn's disease. The sequencing sample was made of ileal tissue. J is TRBJ2-7 and V is TRBV29-1; possibly TRBD2 for D (6 bases). CDR3 DNA sequence: TGCAGCGTTCGGGACTCGGACTACGAGCAGTACTTC. It yields the protein CSVRDSDYEQYF.